The source of this TCR beta chain is a study of Ad26.COV2.S vaccination and SARS-CoV-2 variants. Study as a whole: Donor got 5x10^10 or 1x10^11 viral particles of Ad26.COV2.S. Regarding the study as a whole: Spike-specific TCR breadth was greater after Ad26.COV2.S than placebo.

Profiling relied on immunoSEQ multiplex PCR, and the TCRdb table lists in-frame clones only, not all of them. The data show 350,000 to 400,000 clones, around nine tenths seen once. Treatment indicated: around 19 received Ad26.COV2.S at low or high dose, single or two shots; several received placebo; per-sample allocation not given. The samples were gathered on day 63 after the first injection of vaccine or placebo. Per the germline V gene, CDR1 is MDHEN and CDR2 is SYDVKM. V lost 5 bases and J lost 1; bases outside the gene matches: 5. The CDR3 consists of 15 residues. As concerns this clone: Its antigen remains unknown.

The sample was peripheral blood, taken in a trial of Ad26.COV2.S vaccine versus placebo. This chain joins TRBV28 and TRBJ2-5; the match to TRBD2 covers 9 bases. The origin of this receptor is a person between 18 and 65 years old who received the Ad26.COV2.S COVID-19 vaccine or a placebo. Written as DNA, the CDR3 is TGTGCCAGCAGTCCTCAGACTAGCGGCCAAGAGACCCAGTACTTC. This encodes CASSPQTSGQETQYF.